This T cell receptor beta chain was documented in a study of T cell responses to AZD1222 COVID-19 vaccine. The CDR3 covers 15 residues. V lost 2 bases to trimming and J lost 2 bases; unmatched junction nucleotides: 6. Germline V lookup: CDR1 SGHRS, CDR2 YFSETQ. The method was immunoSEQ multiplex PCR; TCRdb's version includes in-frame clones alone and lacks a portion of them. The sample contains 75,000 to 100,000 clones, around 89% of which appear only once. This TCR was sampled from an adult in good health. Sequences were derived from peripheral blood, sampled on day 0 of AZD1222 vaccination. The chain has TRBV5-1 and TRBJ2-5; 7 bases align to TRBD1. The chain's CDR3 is CASSFSGTVQETQYF. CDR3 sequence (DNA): TGCGCCAGCAGCTTCTCCGGGACAGTGCAAGAGACCCAGTACTTC.